These 29 T cell receptor beta chains originate from one sample sequenced in a study of cytomegalovirus exposure and HLA in healthy donors (dated by TCRdb to 2015 to 2018). The method behind the library was the immunoSEQ multiplex PCR assay. For the multiplex PCR, a mixture combining 60 forward primers for TCR Vbeta segments and 13 reverse primers for TCR Jbeta segments was used. TCRdb took over this immuneACCESS table, retaining in-frame rearrangements with V and J assigned. Such tables are incomplete; in checked studies, under half of the missing clones stem from an unresolved V gene, and the remainder is unexplained. The table for this sample lists fewer than 95,000 clones; over 75% of them were counted only once. Clones ranked in the top ten supply around 2% of the sample. Sequencing was done on a sample of PBMCs. The receptors come from a man younger than 35 in good health and CMV-seronegative.

The CDR3 region has the DNA TGCAGTGCTAGAAATACTTACGAGCAGTACTTC. It codes for CSARNTYEQYF. The J gene is TRBJ2-7, the V gene TRBV20-1, with no clear D. The V gene lost 2 bases and the J gene lost 4 bases, with 6 bases spanning the gap. Germline V gives CDR1 DFQATT, CDR2 SNEGSKA (reference sequence). The CDR3 has 11 amino acids.

The chain employs TRBV18 and TRBJ1-1; 10 nucleotides align to TRBD1. With V trimmed by 3 bases and J by 5 bases, 9 bases remained unmatched. The V gene's germline CDR1 is KGHSH and CDR2 LQKENI. The CDR3 is 16 residues long. CDR3 sequence: CASSPLDRGYGTEAFF. CDR3 bases: TGTGCCAGCTCACCCCTGGACAGGGGGTATGGAACTGAAGCTTTCTTT.

About this clone: No DNA is shown, since the ends of the CDR3 on it are uncertain; the CDR3 is the one TCRdb lists. The V call is TRBV19, the J call TRBJ1-4; the listed D gene, TRBD1, was not tested against the DNA. The germline V gene has CDR1 LNHDA and CDR2 SQIVND (reference sequence). Both ends counted, the CDR3 spans 14 residues. CDR3 region: CASSILAINEKLFF.

V is TRBV13 and J is TRBJ2-7; 7 nucleotides line up with TRBD1. Losses at the gene ends were 6 bases for V and 5 bases for J; bases not matched to a gene: 7. Per the germline V gene, CDR1 is PRHDT and CDR2 is FYEKMQ (reference sequence). The length of the CDR3 is 13 residues. The CDR3 DNA reads as TGTGCCAGCAGGTACAGGGGTGACCACGAGCAGTACTTC. Its translation is CASRYRGDHEQYF.

The rearrangement joins TRBV5-4 to TRBJ1-4, with D perhaps TRBD1 (6 bases). CDR3 length equals 13 residues. Germline values: CDR1 SGHNT, CDR2 YYREEE (reference sequence). The V end was cut by 0 bases, the J end by 7 bases, with 7 bases between. For the CDR3, the DNA is TGTGCCAGCAGCTTGGGGACAGCTGAAAAACTGTTTTTT. Translation gives CASSLGTAEKLFF.

Remarks on this clone: At one boundary the junction diverges from the germline segment, which might be a read error. The same CDR3 is also encoded by other DNA sequences in this sample. The CDR3 DNA reads as TGTGCCAGCTCACCACCCGTTGCAACTAATGAAAAGCTGTTTTTT. This gives the protein CASSPPVATNEKLFF. The chain has TRBV18 and TRBJ1-4; no definite D call. Germline assignment: CDR1 KGHSH and CDR2 LQKENI. The CDR3 sequence is 15 residues long. The complete variable domain, with remaining parts taken from reference TRBV18 and TRBJ1-4, reads NAGVMQNPRHLVRRRGQEARLRCSPMKGHSHVYWYRQLPEEGLKFMVYLQKENIIDESGMPKERFSAEFPKEGPSILRIQQVVRGDSAAYFCASSPPVATNEKLFFGSGTQLSVL.

J is TRBJ2-7 and V is TRBV29-1; TRBD2 aligns across 8 bases. Germline V gene sequence: CDR1 SQVTM, CDR2 ANQGSEA. CDR3 length equals 15 residues. Unmatched junction bases numbered 10, after V lost 6 bases and J lost 0 bases. The CDR3 sequence: CSVGPERGSSYEQYF. CDR3 DNA sequence: TGCAGCGTGGGCCCTGAGCGGGGGAGCTCCTACGAGCAGTACTTC.

CDR3 sequence reads: CSVEHRGGYTF. The CDR3 DNA reads as TGCAGCGTTGAGCACAGGGGTGGCTACACCTTC. The chain employs TRBV29-1 and TRBJ1-2; 7 bases are a match to TRBD1. CDR3 length: 11 residues. Germline V lookup: CDR1 SQVTM, CDR2 ANQGSEA. After removal of 3 bases from V and 7 bases from J, the junction contained 2 bases not matched to a gene.

This chain joins TRBV4-2 and TRBJ2-2; maybe TRBD2 (6 bases). The length of the CDR3 is 15 residues. V lost 0 bases and J 7 bases, leaving 12 bases between the germline ends. The germline CDR1 and CDR2 sequences are LGHNA and YNFKEQ. CDR3 DNA: TGTGCCAGCAGCCAAGAGGGGGGTTTAGGCGGGGAGCTGTTTTTT. Protein sequence: CASSQEGGLGGELFF.

The CDR3 DNA reads as TGCGCCAGCACCCCCCAGGACAGGGGAATTCTAAGTGGCTACACCTTC. Amino acids: CASTPQDRGILSGYTF. The rearrangement uses TRBV4-1 and TRBJ1-2, with 9 positions matching TRBD1. Looked up from germline, CDR1 is MGHRA and CDR2 is YSYEKL. The CDR3 extends over 16 amino acids. J gave up 7 bases and V 7 bases, and 16 bases lay outside the gene matches.

The gene calls are TRBV10-3 and TRBJ1-1; D gene unclear. CDR3 length: 13 residues. CDR1 is ENHRY and CDR2 is SYGVKD in the germline V gene. Deletions cut 8 bases from V and 2 bases from J, with 12 bases between. CDR3: CAILEEINTEAFF. CDR3 coding DNA: TGTGCCATCTTAGAGGAGATTAACACTGAAGCTTTCTTT.

The rearrangement links TRBV7-9 to TRBJ2-6, with 7 nucleotides matching TRBD1. V shed 5 bases and J 0 bases; nucleotides not matched to a gene: 10. CDR1 is SEHNR, CDR2 FQNEAQ, per germline (reference sequence). The CDR3 totals 18 residues. As DNA, the CDR3 is TGTGCCAGCAGCCGAAAGGGGGCTTCGAACTCTGGGGCCAACGTCCTGACTTTC. It translates to CASSRKGASNSGANVLTF.

V usage is TRBV7-9 and J usage is TRBJ1-1, with TRBD1 as a possible D gene (6 bases). This CDR3 comprises 15 residues. Trimming pared 5 bases from V and 2 bases from J, leaving 15 bases between. The V gene's germline CDR1 is SEHNR and CDR2 FQNEAQ (reference sequence). The CDR3 here is CASSSLTGRNTEAFF. For the CDR3, the DNA is TGTGCCAGCAGCAGCCTGACAGGACGAAACACTGAAGCTTTCTTT.

The gene calls are TRBV6-4 and TRBJ2-5, with TRBD1 matching 9 bases. The end of the DNA fits TRBJ2-7 better, so the J call may be wrong. The CDR3 consists of 14 residues. Germline V gene data show CDR1 as MRHNA and CDR2 as SNTAGT. CDR3 coding DNA: TGTGCCAGCACTCTACAGGGGGCGGGCTACGAGCAGTACTTC. Encoded protein: CASTLQGAGYEQYF.

This clone was detected only once. V is TRBV5-1 and J is TRBJ2-5; 8 nucleotides match TRBD1. CDR1 SGHRS and CDR2 YFSETQ come from the germline V gene. The CDR3 runs 15 residues. V lost 0 bases to trimming and J lost 5 bases; unmatched junction nucleotides: 6. CDR3 DNA: TGCGCCAGCAGCTTGGAAGGCAGGGGGCATGAGACCCAGTACTTC. It specifies CASSLEGRGHETQYF.

The genes are TRBV19 and TRBJ2-7; 7 positions agree with TRBD1. The germline V gene has CDR1 LNHDA and CDR2 SQIVND (reference sequence). V lost 5 bases to trimming and J lost 5 bases; unmatched junction nucleotides: 12. The CDR3 is 15 residues long. The CDR3: CASSLDRDSWDEQYF. In nucleotides, the CDR3 is TGTGCCAGTAGTCTCGACCGGGACAGTTGGGACGAGCAGTACTTC.

This clone was seen once. The rearrangement links TRBV18 to TRBJ1-4; 10 nucleotides line up with TRBD1. Germline CDR1 is KGHSH and CDR2 is LQKENI. The CDR3 loop spans 15 amino acids. Unmatched junction bases numbered 1, after V lost 0 bases and J lost 6 bases. The CDR3: CASSPPGQGYEKLFF. DNA for the CDR3: TGTGCCAGCTCACCACCGGGACAGGGGTATGAAAAACTGTTTTTT.

The chain carries TRBV9 and TRBJ2-1; D is perhaps TRBD2 (6 bases). There are 13 residues in the CDR3. V dropped 5 bases and J dropped 4 bases, with 10 bases sitting between them. Per the germline V gene, CDR1 is SGDLS and CDR2 is YYNGEE. DNA for the CDR3: TGTGCCAGCAGTCGCCGGGGGTACAATGAGCAGTTCTTC. Its translation: CASSRRGYNEQFF.

The chain combines TRBV25-1 with TRBJ2-1; the match to TRBD1 covers 12 bases. Germline loops: CDR1 MGHDK, CDR2 SYGVNS. Trimming took 3 bases from V and 7 from J; bases not matched to a gene: 7. CDR3 size: 16 residues. The CDR3 sequence: CASSEWDRGRRNEQFF. The CDR3 nucleotides read TGTGCCAGCAGTGAGTGGGACAGGGGGCGACGAAATGAGCAGTTCTTC.

This chain uses TRBV6-4 with TRBJ2-2, with D tentatively TRBD1 (5 bases). The CDR3 is made up of 14 amino acids. Trimming cost V 4 bases and J 0 bases, with 6 bases left between them. The germline CDR1 and CDR2 sequences are MRHNA and SNTAGT. The CDR3 loop reads CASSGQSNTGELFF. The DNA for the CDR3 is TGTGCCAGCAGTGGACAGTCGAACACCGGGGAGCTGTTTTTT.

The chain joins TRBV30 to TRBJ1-1; 7 bases line up with TRBD1. Trimming took 1 base from V and 0 from J; bases not matched to a gene: 8. CDR3 length: 16 residues. Germline CDR1 and CDR2: GTSNPN and SVGIG (reference sequence). For the CDR3, the DNA is TGTGCCTGGAGTGGCCGGTGGACAGGAATGAACACTGAAGCTTTCTTT. It specifies CAWSGRWTGMNTEAFF.

The J gene is TRBJ1-1, the V gene TRBV28; D is undetermined. Germline assignment: CDR1 MDHEN and CDR2 SYDVKM. V was pared by 3 bases and J by 1 base, with 12 bases between. CDR3 length: 15 amino acids. CDR3 bases: TGTGCCAGCAGTTTTGGTGGGCAGCAGAACACTGAAGCTTTCTTT. Protein product: CASSFGGQQNTEAFF.

This clone was picked up a small number of times. V is TRBV6-5 and J is TRBJ1-3; 8 positions agree with TRBD1. The CDR3 has 14 amino acids. The trim removed 6 bases at V and 2 bases at J, leaving 3 bases unmatched. Germline assignment: CDR1 MNHEY and CDR2 SVGAGI. CDR3 DNA: TGTGCCAGCAGCGACAGGGGAACTGGAAACACCATATATTTT. It translates to CASSDRGTGNTIYF.

The gene calls are TRBV13 and TRBJ2-3; no reliable D call. Trimming removed 5 bases at V and 6 bases at J, with 9 bases between. The CDR3 is made up of 12 amino acids. Germline lookup yields CDR1 PRHDT and CDR2 FYEKMQ (reference sequence). This CDR3 is CASSLRTDTQYF. CDR3 in DNA: TGTGCCAGCAGCCTAAGAACTGATACGCAGTATTTT.

The chain recombines TRBV2 with TRBJ1-1; D gene uncertain. The ends were cut back, 7 bases at V and 0 bases at J, with 15 bases in the middle. The CDR3 extends over 15 amino acids. The germline V gene has CDR1 SNHLY and CDR2 FYNNEI. The CDR3: CASTPLVSLNTEAFF. The DNA for the CDR3 is TGTGCCAGCACCCCATTAGTATCCCTGAACACTGAAGCTTTCTTT.

This chain links TRBV2 with TRBJ1-2, with a weak D call TRBD1 (5 bases). V was clipped by 5 bases and J by 6 bases, with 16 bases between them. This CDR3 contains 14 residues. Germline V gene data show CDR1 as SNHLY and CDR2 as FYNNEI. The CDR3 region has the DNA TGTGCCAGCAGTCAGACCGAACAGGCGGATGGCTACACCTTC. Translating gives CASSQTEQADGYTF.

V is TRBV6-4 and J is TRBJ2-3, with 10 bases identical to TRBD1. Germline trimming cut 3 bases from V and 2 bases from J; bases unmatched to any gene: 2. The CDR3 extends over 15 amino acids. Germline V lookup: CDR1 MRHNA, CDR2 SNTAGT. CDR3 DNA: TGTGCCAGCAGTGAGGGGACAGGGGACACAGATACGCAGTATTTT. This gives the protein CASSEGTGDTDTQYF.

The rearrangement links TRBV6-1 to TRBJ1-2, with 10 bases identical to TRBD1. The CDR3 spans 14 residues. Germline values: CDR1 MNHNS, CDR2 SASEGT. V lost 7 bases to trimming and J lost 3 bases; unmatched junction nucleotides: 5. The DNA for the CDR3 is TGTGCCAGCACAAAGACAGGGGGCTACTATGGCTACACCTTC. This gives the protein CASTKTGGYYGYTF.

The rearrangement joins TRBV10-3 to TRBJ2-1; 8 bases agree with TRBD2. The CDR3 runs to 16 residues. V was pared by 0 bases and J by 4 bases, with 5 bases of the junction left unmatched. Per the germline V gene, CDR1 is ENHRY and CDR2 is SYGVKD. This CDR3 reads CAISESERGIYNEQFF. The CDR3 DNA follows: TGTGCCATCAGTGAGTCGGAGCGGGGGATTTACAATGAGCAGTTCTTC.